One sample yielded the 28 T cell receptor beta chains listed below, sequenced in a study of Ad26.COV2.S vaccination and SARS-CoV-2 variants. As for treatment: around 19 received Ad26.COV2.S at low or high dose, single or two shots; 5 received placebo; per-sample allocation not given. Sample collection was performed on day 63 after the first vaccine or placebo injection. This table comes from immunoSEQ multiplex PCR, and its TCRdb copy is limited to in-frame clones, with some not included. The repertoire has 350,000 to 450,000 clones, roughly 84% of them found once; the top ten carry 3.4%. The input for sequencing was peripheral blood, taken in a trial of Ad26.COV2.S vaccine versus placebo. The receptor set was obtained from a person between 18 and 65 years old who received the Ad26.COV2.S COVID-19 vaccine or a placebo.

The V gene is TRBV15, the J gene TRBJ1-5, with a weak D call TRBD1 (5 bases). Germline-derived CDR1 and CDR2 are LNHNV and YYDKDF (reference sequence). The CDR3 has 15 amino acids. V was pared by 1 base and J by 0 bases, with 7 bases between. In DNA, the CDR3 is TGTGCCACCAGCAGAGGAGGGACTAGCAATCAGCCCCAGCATTTT. Residues: CATSRGGTSNQPQHF.

Here the CDR3 reads CASSLTRGGNQPQHF. The CDR3 coding sequence is TGTGCCAGCAGCTTAACCAGGGGAGGCAATCAGCCCCAGCATTTT. The chain carries TRBV7-8 and TRBJ1-5; maybe TRBD1 (6 bases). The CDR3 sequence is 15 residues long. V lost 2 bases, J lost 2 bases, and 10 bases lay in between. Germline V gene lookup returns CDR1 SGHVS and CDR2 FQNEAQ.

V gene TRBV30 combines with J gene TRBJ2-1; D is uncertain. Per the germline V gene, CDR1 is GTSNPN and CDR2 is SVGIG (reference sequence). The CDR3 is made up of 16 amino acids. V lost 3 bases and J 4 bases, leaving 19 bases between the germline ends. The CDR3 region is CAWRGPNWAPYNEQFF. CDR3 nucleotide sequence: TGTGCCTGGAGAGGGCCGAACTGGGCCCCTTACAATGAGCAGTTCTTC.

The chain joins TRBV2 to TRBJ1-4; perhaps TRBD1 as D (5 bases). Germline V gene data show CDR1 as SNHLY and CDR2 as FYNNEI. The length of the CDR3 is 15 residues. Trimming cost V 5 bases and J 7 bases, with 17 bases left between them. In DNA form, the CDR3 reads TGTGCCAGCAGTTTGAAGGGGTGGGTGGGTGAAAAACTGTTTTTT. Its translation: CASSLKGWVGEKLFF.

The chain employs TRBV5-6 and TRBJ2-3, with D possibly matching TRBD1 (5 bases). Germline V gene lookup returns CDR1 SGHDT and CDR2 YYEEEE. This CDR3 comprises 15 residues. The V and J ends lost 3 bases and 2 bases respectively, with 13 bases between them. The CDR3 nucleotides read TGTGCCAGCAGCTGGTTCGGACAAGACACAGATACGCAGTATTTT. This codes for CASSWFGQDTDTQYF.

J is TRBJ1-1 and V is TRBV27, with no clear D. V dropped 3 bases and J dropped 2 bases, with 7 bases sitting between them. The CDR3 loop spans 13 amino acids. CDR1 and CDR2 (germline): MNHEY, SMNVEV (reference sequence). The CDR3 coding sequence is TGTGCCAGCAGTTTTTCCTACAACACTGAAGCTTTCTTT. Translating gives CASSFSYNTEAFF.

This chain links TRBV27 with TRBJ1-6; 7 nucleotides align to TRBD1. V dropped 5 bases and J dropped 9; count of bases not matched to a gene: 7. Germline CDR1 and CDR2: MNHEY and SMNVEV (reference sequence). CDR3 size: 14 residues. In DNA, the CDR3 is TGTGCCAGCAGTCCAACAGGGGAGGGTTCACCCCTCCACTTT. This sequence encodes CASSPTGEGSPLHF.

The chain links TRBV29-1 to TRBJ2-6; D could derive from TRBD1 or TRBD2 (6 bases each). Looked up from germline, CDR1 is SQVTM and CDR2 is ANQGSEA. This CDR3 has 18 amino acids. V shed 0 bases and J shed 0 bases, with 15 bases lying between them. CDR3 nucleotides: TGCAGCGTTGAAGATCTAAGAGGGGGGAGCTCTGGGGCCAACGTCCTGACTTTC. Protein product: CSVEDLRGGSSGANVLTF.

The chain recombines TRBV6-4 with TRBJ2-1, with 8 positions matching TRBD1. The CDR3 length is 16 residues. Trimming removed 0 bases from V and 6 bases from J; junction bases left unmatched: 7. Germline CDR1 and CDR2: MRHNA and SNTAGT. The CDR3 sequence is CASSDSRQGAGNEQFF. CDR3 in DNA: TGTGCCAGCAGTGACTCGAGGCAGGGGGCAGGCAATGAGCAGTTCTTC.

The V call is TRBV18, the J call TRBJ1-4, with D tentatively TRBD1 (6 bases). V dropped 6 bases and J dropped 8 bases, with 10 bases sitting between them. The germline V gene has CDR1 KGHSH and CDR2 LQKENI. The CDR3 sequence is 12 residues long. The CDR3, as DNA: TGTGCCAGCTCGGCAGGGGTCGAAAAACTGTTTTTT. As protein: CASSAGVEKLFF. The variable domain in full, completed from reference TRBV18 and TRBJ1-4, reads NAGVMQNPRHLVRRRGQEARLRCSPMKGHSHVYWYRQLPEEGLKFMVYLQKENIIDESGMPKERFSAEFPKEGPSILRIQQVVRGDSAAYFCASSAGVEKLFFGSGTQLSVL.

The rearrangement uses TRBV19 and TRBJ2-7; 7 nucleotides agree with TRBD1. The CDR3 extends over 14 amino acids. J lost 3 bases, V lost 3 bases, and 5 bases had no gene match. CDR1 LNHDA and CDR2 SQIVND come from the germline V gene (reference sequence). This CDR3 is CASSIETGSYEQYF. The CDR3 DNA reads as TGTGCCAGTAGTATTGAGACAGGGAGCTACGAGCAGTACTTC.

The genes are TRBV6-1 and TRBJ1-5, with 8 bases lining up with TRBD1. The CDR3 contains 17 residues. J was trimmed by 7 bases and V by 1 base; bases with no gene match: 12. Germline CDR1 reads MNHNS; CDR2 reads SASEGT. CDR3 sequence: CASSEVLDRVLRQPQHF. Here the CDR3 DNA reads TGTGCCAGCAGTGAAGTATTGGACAGGGTATTGCGACAGCCCCAGCATTTT.

V gene TRBV7-2 combines with J gene TRBJ2-2, with 10 bases matching TRBD2. In germline, CDR1 is SGHTA, CDR2 FQGNSA. Trimming removed 3 bases from V and 4 bases from J; junction bases left unmatched: 14. The CDR3 has 19 residues. CDR3 loop: CASSFLLQRGGIGTGELFF. The CDR3 DNA follows: TGTGCCAGCAGCTTTCTCCTACAGCGGGGGGGCATAGGCACCGGGGAGCTGTTTTTT.

The gene calls are TRBV19 and TRBJ2-1, with a possible D match to TRBD2 (5 bases). This CDR3 is 15 amino acids long. The V end lost 5 bases, the J end lost 2 bases, and 13 bases lay between the germline ends. Germline V gene lookup returns CDR1 LNHDA and CDR2 SQIVND (reference sequence). The DNA for the CDR3 is TGTGCCAGTAGTTTCCCCGGGGTGGCCTACAATGAGCAGTTCTTC. Its protein product is CASSFPGVAYNEQFF.

The chain recombines TRBV3-1 (or the pseudogene TRBV3-2) with TRBJ1-1; maybe TRBD1 (5 bases). CDR3 length: 15 residues. Between the trimmed V and J ends, which lost 4 bases and 5 bases, there was a span of 17 bases. Looked up from germline, CDR1 is LGHDT and CDR2 is YNNKEL (reference sequence). The DNA of the CDR3 is TGTGCCAGCAGCCCAGGGTGGGGTGGGGGGACTGAAGCTTTCTTT. This encodes CASSPGWGGGTEAFF.

V is TRBV6-5 and J is TRBJ2-5, with D possibly being TRBD2 (6 bases). Trimming cost V 6 bases and J 7 bases, with 15 bases left between them. CDR1 is MNHEY and CDR2 is SVGAGI in the germline V gene. CDR3 length equals 13 residues. The DNA of the CDR3 is TGTGCCAGCAGCCGGGACTCCCCGTGGACCCAGTACTTC. Protein product: CASSRDSPWTQYF.

The chain joins TRBV7-2 to TRBJ2-1; no clear D. V lost 1 base to trimming and J lost 6 bases, with 10 bases between them. The CDR3 runs 14 residues. Germline V gives CDR1 SGHTA, CDR2 FQGNSA. CDR3 DNA sequence: TGTGCCAGCAGCTTAGTTTCGGCAGGCAATGAGCAGTTCTTC. Protein sequence: CASSLVSAGNEQFF.

The rearrangement uses TRBV7-2 and TRBJ1-4, with 8 nucleotides matching TRBD1. Trimming cost V 5 bases and J 6 bases; bases outside gene matches: 11. The germline CDR1 and CDR2 sequences are SGHTA and FQGNSA. This CDR3 contains 16 residues. This CDR3 reads CASSHGAGGAYEKLFF. CDR3 sequence (DNA): TGTGCCAGCAGCCACGGGGCAGGGGGCGCGTATGAAAAACTGTTTTTT.

V gene TRBV3-1 (or the pseudogene TRBV3-2) combines with J gene TRBJ2-3, with D unclear. V shed 1 base and J shed 4 bases, with 9 bases lying between them. This CDR3 has 14 residues. Germline CDR1 LGHDT, CDR2 YNNKEL (reference sequence). The CDR3 loop reads CASSQAGGPDTQYF. CDR3 DNA: TGTGCCAGCAGCCAAGCCGGTGGTCCAGATACGCAGTATTTT.

The chain has TRBV7-9 and TRBJ2-1, with 10 bases fitting TRBD2. The CDR3 spans 14 residues. With V trimmed by 2 bases and J by 10 bases, 5 bases remained unmatched. Germline CDR1 reads SEHNR; CDR2 reads FQNEAQ (reference sequence). For the CDR3, the DNA is TGTGCCAGCAGCTTATCATCTAGCGGGGGAGAGCAGTTCTTC. Its translation: CASSLSSSGGEQFF.

This clone was observed once. The chain joins TRBV5-4 to TRBJ1-1; TRBD1 is a possible D gene (6 bases). The CDR3 runs to 16 residues. Germline CDR1 is SGHNT and CDR2 is YYREEE (reference sequence). The V end lost 4 bases, the J end lost 1 base, and 17 bases lay between the germline ends. This chain's CDR3 is CASSPGGGQRNTEAFF. The CDR3 DNA reads as TGTGCCAGCAGCCCCGGGGGGGGGCAGAGGAACACTGAAGCTTTCTTT.

The DNA of the CDR3 is TGTGCCATCAGTGATAATGGGGGGGACACTGAAGCTTTCTTT. Translating it yields CAISDNGGDTEAFF. The V gene is TRBV10-3, the J gene TRBJ1-1, with D tentatively TRBD1 (5 bases). This CDR3 is 14 amino acids long. Germline V CDR1 and CDR2: ENHRY, SYGVKD. V lost 3 bases and J lost 3, with 11 bases in between.

The V gene is TRBV10-3, the J gene TRBJ2-3; D not resolved. This CDR3 region has 13 residues. Germline V gives CDR1 ENHRY, CDR2 SYGVKD. The V end lost 3 bases, the J end lost 4 bases, and 8 bases lay between the germline ends. CDR3 sequence reads: CAISDARPDTQYF. CDR3 sequence (DNA): TGTGCCATCAGTGACGCCCGGCCAGATACGCAGTATTTT.

V usage is TRBV6-5 and J usage is TRBJ1-2; tentative D call: TRBD1 (6 bases). CDR1 MNHEY and CDR2 SVGAGI come from the germline V gene. V was clipped by 6 bases and J by 0 bases, with 11 bases between them. This CDR3 is built from 14 residues. CDR3 DNA: TGTGCCAGCAGGGGCGACAGGTCTAACTATGGCTACACCTTC. Residues: CASRGDRSNYGYTF.

V gene TRBV13 combines with J gene TRBJ1-5, with 9 bases fitting TRBD1. Trimming cost V 0 bases and J 4 bases; bases outside gene matches: 1. This CDR3 comprises 15 residues. From germline, CDR1 is PRHDT and CDR2 FYEKMQ (reference sequence). CDR3 sequence (DNA): TGTGCCAGCAGCTTAGGGACAGGGGGTAATCAGCCCCAGCATTTT. Amino acid sequence: CASSLGTGGNQPQHF.

The chain uses TRBV29-1 and TRBJ1-2; tentative D call: TRBD1 (5 bases). CDR1 is SQVTM and CDR2 is ANQGSEA in the germline V gene. This CDR3 contains 13 residues. The V gene lost 0 bases and the J gene lost 5 bases, with 10 bases spanning the gap. Written as DNA, the CDR3 is TGCAGCGTTGAAGATGGGGCCGCTTATGGCTACACCTTC. Its translation is CSVEDGAAYGYTF.

This clone was recorded only once. The chain joins TRBV7-3 to TRBJ2-2; D may be TRBD1 (5 bases). Germline CDR1 is SGHTA and CDR2 is FQGTGA. V was clipped by 0 bases and J by 0 bases, with 8 bases between them. CDR3 length equals 16 residues. The CDR3 loop reads CASSLTPGTNTGELFF. The DNA for the CDR3 is TGTGCCAGCAGCTTAACGCCAGGGACGAACACCGGGGAGCTGTTTTTT.

The rearrangement links TRBV5-1 to TRBJ2-3; no clear D gene. V lost 4 bases, J lost 3 bases, and 18 bases lay in between. Germline V CDR1 and CDR2: SGHRS, YFSETQ. The CDR3 has 16 residues. This CDR3 reads CASSLGLETRTDTQYF. The CDR3 DNA reads TGCGCCAGCAGCCTGGGCCTGGAAACGCGAACAGATACGCAGTATTTT.